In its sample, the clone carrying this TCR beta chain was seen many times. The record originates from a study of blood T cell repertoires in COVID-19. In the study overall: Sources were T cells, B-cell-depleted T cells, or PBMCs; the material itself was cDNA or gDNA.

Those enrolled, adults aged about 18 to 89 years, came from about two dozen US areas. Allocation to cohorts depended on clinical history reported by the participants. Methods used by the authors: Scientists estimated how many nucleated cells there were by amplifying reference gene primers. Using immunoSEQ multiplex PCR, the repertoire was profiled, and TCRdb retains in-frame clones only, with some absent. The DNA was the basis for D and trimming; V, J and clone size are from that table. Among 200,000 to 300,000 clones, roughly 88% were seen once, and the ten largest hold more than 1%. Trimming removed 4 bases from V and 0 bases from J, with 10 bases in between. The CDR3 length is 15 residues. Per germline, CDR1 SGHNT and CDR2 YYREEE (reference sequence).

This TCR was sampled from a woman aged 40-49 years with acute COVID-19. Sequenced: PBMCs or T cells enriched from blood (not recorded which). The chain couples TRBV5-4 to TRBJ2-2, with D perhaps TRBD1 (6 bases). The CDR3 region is CASSRDNPNTGELFF. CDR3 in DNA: TGTGCCAGCAGCCGGGACAATCCGAACACCGGGGAGCTGTTTTTT.